This is a list of T cell receptor beta chains from one sample in a study of molecular identifiers for immune sequencing clone quantification. A single record per CDR3 protein comes from TCRdb applying MiXCR to the PCR reads. The table shows hundreds of thousands of distinct CDR3 sequences, with 25% occurring only once. What was sequenced was naive CD8+ T cells from blood, with Jurkat cell RNA spiked in. The receptors were gathered from a human donor in good health. Some libraries in this study had Jurkat cell RNA spiked in. Each CDR3 is given with its conserved first and last residue. Some rows have no size entry. The others give once, few or many, or a class for an expanded clone.

size: many; length: 11; V: TRBV29-1; J: TRBJ1-2; CDR3: CSVEGGDGYTF
size: many; length: 15; V: TRBV5-4; J: TRBJ1-2; CDR3: CASSSGQGTLYGYTF
size: many; length: 12; V: TRBV2; J: TRBJ2-7; CDR3: CASGPPSYEQYF
size: many; length: 14; V: TRBV7-9; J: TRBJ2-6; CDR3: CASSLVTGANVLTF
size: few; length: 13; V: TRBV11-2; J: TRBJ2-2; CDR3: CASSSETTGELFF
size: .; length: 13; V: TRBV30; J: TRBJ2-1; CDR3: CAWSVFSYNEQFF
size: many; length: 13; V: TRBV28; J: TRBJ1-1; CDR3: CASTPVGSPEAFF
size: many; length: 15; V: TRBV11-2; J: TRBJ2-3; CDR3: CASSTLLAPTDTQYF
size: .; length: 16; V: TRBV20-1; J: TRBJ2-7; CDR3: CSAKDGTSGYSHEQYF
size: .; length: 17; V: TRBV15; J: TRBJ2-7; CDR3: CATSPSRGQGAGDEQYF